The rows below give T cell receptor beta chains drawn from one sample of a study of identical twins' blood T cells. MiXCR was run by TCRdb on the 5' RACE reads, yielding one entry per CDR3 protein. The sample comprises roughly 380,000 distinct CDR3 sequences, roughly 28% of which are singletons, and approximately 6.6% rests with the top ten. Sequenced: PBMCs. Receptors were obtained from a woman aged 18-55 years in good health. Each CDR3 is given with its conserved first and last residue. Fields, in order: J gene, clone size, CDR3 length, D gene, V gene, CDR3 protein, CDR3 DNA. A D gene is named only where the DNA matches it firmly. Size is stated for part of the rows, as once, few or many counts, or as a class when the clone is expanded.

j_gene: TRBJ2-1
abundance: few
len: 14
d_gene: NA
v_gene: TRBV20-1
CDR3aa: CSAPRGGRANEQFF
CDR3nt: TGCAGTGCCCCACGAGGAGGGCGAGCCAATGAGCAGTTCTTC

j_gene: TRBJ1-1
abundance: NA
len: 15
d_gene: TRBD1
v_gene: TRBV6-5
CDR3aa: CVSSYRGGTNTEAFF
CDR3nt: TGTGTCAGCAGTTACAGGGGAGGTACGAACACTGAAGCTTTCTTT

j_gene: TRBJ2-7
abundance: NA
len: 14
d_gene: TRBD1
v_gene: TRBV5-6
CDR3aa: CASSLYRGFYEQYF
CDR3nt: TGTGCCAGCAGCTTATACAGGGGTTTCTACGAGCAGTACTTC

j_gene: TRBJ2-1
abundance: NA
len: 16
d_gene: TRBD2
v_gene: TRBV19
CDR3aa: CASKGTSGPTYNEQFF
CDR3nt: TGTGCCAGTAAGGGGACTAGCGGCCCGACCTACAATGAGCAGTTCTTC

j_gene: TRBJ2-2
abundance: NA
len: 13
d_gene: NA
v_gene: TRBV29-1
CDR3aa: CSVENPTDGELFF
CDR3nt: TGCAGCGTTGAAAACCCGACGGACGGGGAGCTGTTTTTT

j_gene: TRBJ2-7
abundance: few
len: 14
d_gene: NA
v_gene: TRBV3-1
CDR3aa: CASSQGAGSYEQYF
CDR3nt: TGTGCCAGCAGCCAGGGGGCCGGATCCTACGAGCAGTACTTC

j_gene: TRBJ1-2
abundance: NA
len: 13
d_gene: NA
v_gene: TRBV18
CDR3aa: CASSPAGRGGYTF
CDR3nt: TGTGCCAGCTCACCCGCTGGACGAGGGGGCTACACCTTC

j_gene: TRBJ1-1
abundance: few
len: 15
d_gene: NA
v_gene: TRBV5-1
CDR3aa: CASRGLGGATTEAFF
CDR3nt: TGCGCCAGCAGGGGGCTTGGGGGAGCGACCACTGAAGCTTTCTTT

j_gene: TRBJ1-1
abundance: few
len: 12
d_gene: NA
v_gene: TRBV3-1
CDR3aa: CAWGTLWRKAFF
CDR3nt: TGTGCCTGGGGGACGCTGTGGAGGAAGGCTTTCTTT

j_gene: TRBJ1-5
abundance: NA
len: 17
d_gene: TRBD1
v_gene: TRBV20-1
CDR3aa: CSATTRGQSGAGQPQHF
CDR3nt: TGCAGTGCTACGACAAGGGGACAGTCGGGGGCTGGTCAGCCCCAGCATTTT

j_gene: TRBJ2-7
abundance: few
len: 15
d_gene: NA
v_gene: TRBV20-1
CDR3aa: CSARDPETFSYEQYF
CDR3nt: TGCAGTGCTAGAGATCCCGAAACCTTCTCCTACGAGCAGTACTTC

j_gene: TRBJ2-7
abundance: many
len: 13
d_gene: TRBD1
v_gene: TRBV29-1
CDR3aa: CRPPGQSSYEQYF
CDR3nt: TGCAGGCCCCCGGGACAGAGCTCCTACGAGCAGTACTTC

j_gene: TRBJ2-4
abundance: few
len: 16
d_gene: TRBD2
v_gene: TRBV20-1
CDR3aa: CSARDGISGGLDIQYF
CDR3nt: TGCAGTGCTAGAGATGGAATCAGCGGGGGGTTGGACATTCAGTACTTC

j_gene: TRBJ1-2
abundance: NA
len: 16
d_gene: TRBD1
v_gene: TRBV7-9
CDR3aa: CASSLARDRDHYGYTF
CDR3nt: TGTGCCAGCAGCTTAGCCCGGGACAGGGATCACTATGGCTACACCTTC

j_gene: TRBJ1-1
abundance: few
len: 15
d_gene: NA
v_gene: TRBV7-2
CDR3aa: CASSVYSGLGTEAFF
CDR3nt: TGTGCCAGCAGCGTGTATTCGGGATTAGGCACTGAAGCTTTCTTT

j_gene: TRBJ2-3
abundance: NA
len: 15
d_gene: NA
v_gene: TRBV7-2
CDR3aa: CASSLIAEVTDTQYF
CDR3nt: TGTGCCAGCAGCCTAATAGCGGAGGTCACAGATACGCAGTATTTT

j_gene: TRBJ1-5
abundance: NA
len: 14
d_gene: NA
v_gene: TRBV5-1
CDR3aa: CASSPTGRNQPQHF
CDR3nt: TGCGCCAGCAGTCCCACCGGTCGCAATCAGCCCCAGCATTTT

j_gene: TRBJ1-2
abundance: NA
len: 15
d_gene: NA
v_gene: TRBV18
CDR3aa: CAGSPSELPNYGYTF
CDR3nt: TGTGCCGGCTCACCATCAGAACTACCTAACTATGGCTACACCTTC

j_gene: TRBJ1-1
abundance: few
len: 13
d_gene: NA
v_gene: TRBV11-3
CDR3aa: CASSIYRASEAFF
CDR3nt: TGTGCCAGCAGCATATACAGGGCGAGTGAAGCTTTCTTT

j_gene: TRBJ2-7
abundance: NA
len: 13
d_gene: NA
v_gene: TRBV6-5
CDR3aa: CASTGRVPYEQYF
CDR3nt: TGTGCCAGTACTGGCCGTGTTCCCTACGAGCAGTACTTC

j_gene: TRBJ1-5
abundance: NA
len: 12
d_gene: NA
v_gene: TRBV29-1
CDR3aa: CSVTGPNQPQHF
CDR3nt: TGCAGCGTTACAGGGCCCAATCAGCCCCAGCATTTT

j_gene: TRBJ2-2
abundance: NA
len: 14
d_gene: NA
v_gene: TRBV5-1
CDR3aa: CASSGRQDTVELFF
CDR3nt: TGCGCCAGCAGCGGTAGACAGGACACCGTGGAGCTGTTTTTT

j_gene: TRBJ2-2
abundance: few
len: 16
d_gene: NA
v_gene: TRBV2
CDR3aa: CAGGGRGQGITGELFF
CDR3nt: TGTGCCGGCGGGGGCCGAGGGCAGGGGATAACCGGGGAGCTGTTTTTT

j_gene: TRBJ1-1
abundance: few
len: 18
d_gene: NA
v_gene: TRBV5-1
CDR3aa: CASSFYPGKEAMNTEAFF
CDR3nt: TGCGCCAGCAGCTTCTACCCAGGGAAGGAGGCCATGAACACTGAAGCTTTCTTT

j_gene: TRBJ1-3
abundance: NA
len: 17
d_gene: NA
v_gene: TRBV20-1
CDR3aa: CSAIALGGGETGNTIYF
CDR3nt: TGCAGTGCTATTGCCCTCGGGGGAGGGGAGACTGGAAACACCATATATTTT

j_gene: TRBJ2-3
abundance: few
len: 14
d_gene: NA
v_gene: TRBV3-1
CDR3aa: CASSPTFGADTQYF
CDR3nt: TGTGCCAGCAGTCCGACCTTCGGGGCAGATACGCAGTATTTT

j_gene: TRBJ2-7
abundance: NA
len: 15
d_gene: NA
v_gene: TRBV7-9
CDR3aa: CASSSLVSLTYEQYF
CDR3nt: TGTGCCAGCAGCTCCCTTGTTTCCCTGACCTACGAGCAGTACTTC

j_gene: TRBJ1-2
abundance: NA
len: 14
d_gene: NA
v_gene: TRBV3-1
CDR3aa: CASSQAMGVYDYTF
CDR3nt: TGTGCCAGCAGCCAAGCGATGGGGGTTTATGACTACACCTTC

j_gene: TRBJ2-1
abundance: NA
len: 14
d_gene: NA
v_gene: TRBV19
CDR3aa: CASSWWGEYNEQFF
CDR3nt: TGTGCCAGCAGCTGGTGGGGGGAGTACAATGAGCAGTTCTTC

j_gene: TRBJ2-3
abundance: NA
len: 16
d_gene: NA
v_gene: TRBV2
CDR3aa: CASSKSGGVSTDTQYF
CDR3nt: TGTGCCAGCAGCAAAAGTGGAGGGGTTAGCACAGATACGCAGTATTTT

j_gene: TRBJ1-2
abundance: many
len: 14
d_gene: NA
v_gene: TRBV29-1
CDR3aa: CSVEEGAGNYGYTF
CDR3nt: TGCAGCGTTGAAGAAGGGGCTGGTAACTATGGCTACACCTTC

j_gene: TRBJ2-5
abundance: many
len: 14
d_gene: NA
v_gene: TRBV4-2
CDR3aa: CASSQLDHVRTQYF
CDR3nt: TGTGCCAGCAGCCAATTGGACCATGTACGGACCCAGTACTTC

j_gene: TRBJ2-1
abundance: many
len: 17
d_gene: TRBD2
v_gene: TRBV20-1
CDR3aa: CSARDAGVAGVENEQFF
CDR3nt: TGCAGTGCTAGAGATGCGGGCGTTGCGGGAGTTGAGAATGAGCAGTTCTTC

j_gene: TRBJ1-1
abundance: few
len: 11
d_gene: NA
v_gene: TRBV6-6
CDR3aa: CASGYEGWAFF
CDR3nt: TGTGCCAGCGGTTACGAGGGGTGGGCTTTCTTT

j_gene: TRBJ2-2
abundance: many
len: 15
d_gene: NA
v_gene: TRBV4-3
CDR3aa: CASNLNGHAGGELFF
CDR3nt: TGCGCCAGCAACCTAAATGGGCATGCCGGCGGGGAGCTGTTTTTT

j_gene: TRBJ1-1
abundance: NA
len: 12
d_gene: NA
v_gene: TRBV20-1
CDR3aa: CSASRWATEAFF
CDR3nt: TGCAGTGCTAGTCGGTGGGCCACTGAAGCTTTCTTT

j_gene: TRBJ1-1
abundance: NA
len: 13
d_gene: NA
v_gene: TRBV5-1
CDR3aa: CASSENSGTEAFF
CDR3nt: TGCGCCAGCAGCGAAAACTCAGGAACTGAAGCTTTCTTT

j_gene: TRBJ1-2
abundance: few
len: 13
d_gene: NA
v_gene: TRBV3-1
CDR3aa: CASSPQENYGYTF
CDR3nt: TGTGCCAGCAGCCCACAGGAAAACTATGGCTACACCTTC

j_gene: TRBJ1-1
abundance: NA
len: 17
d_gene: NA
v_gene: TRBV3-1
CDR3aa: CASSPLTKRGANTEAFF
CDR3nt: TGTGCCAGCAGCCCCCTGACTAAACGGGGCGCGAACACTGAAGCTTTCTTT

j_gene: TRBJ1-3
abundance: NA
len: 17
d_gene: TRBD1
v_gene: TRBV7-2
CDR3aa: CASSLRTGLSSGNTIYF
CDR3nt: TGTGCCAGCAGCCTACGGACAGGGCTCAGCTCTGGAAACACCATATATTTT

j_gene: TRBJ1-1
abundance: many
len: 13
d_gene: TRBD1
v_gene: TRBV20-1
CDR3aa: CRSDRGPNTEAFF
CDR3nt: TGCAGGTCTGACAGGGGACCGAACACTGAAGCTTTCTTT

j_gene: TRBJ2-3
abundance: few
len: 12
d_gene: NA
v_gene: TRBV5-6
CDR3aa: CASSGQPDTQYF
CDR3nt: TGTGCCAGCAGCGGTCAGCCAGATACGCAGTATTTT

j_gene: TRBJ1-2
abundance: once
len: 12
d_gene: NA
v_gene: TRBV6-6
CDR3aa: CASRVPGYGYTF
CDR3nt: TGTGCCAGCAGAGTCCCGGGATATGGCTACACCTTC

j_gene: TRBJ2-5
abundance: NA
len: 14
d_gene: NA
v_gene: TRBV11-2
CDR3aa: CASSLRLVGETQYF
CDR3nt: TGTGCCAGCAGCTTAAGACTGGTGGGGGAGACCCAGTACTTC

j_gene: TRBJ1-3
abundance: few
len: 18
d_gene: NA
v_gene: TRBV5-1
CDR3aa: CASSSRALEFFSGNTIYF
CDR3nt: TGCGCCAGCAGCTCGCGGGCCTTAGAGTTTTTCTCTGGAAACACCATATATTTT

j_gene: TRBJ2-2
abundance: NA
len: 15
d_gene: NA
v_gene: TRBV4-1
CDR3aa: CASSQGHSNAGELFF
CDR3nt: TGCGCCAGCAGCCAAGGGCATTCGAACGCCGGGGAGCTGTTTTTT

j_gene: TRBJ1-2
abundance: NA
len: 13
d_gene: NA
v_gene: TRBV5-5
CDR3aa: CASSLSAIHGYTF
CDR3nt: TGTGCCAGCAGCTTGTCGGCAATTCATGGCTACACCTTC

j_gene: TRBJ1-3
abundance: NA
len: 19
d_gene: NA
v_gene: TRBV18
CDR3aa: CASSPRLDSGASSGNAIYF
CDR3nt: TGTGCCAGCTCACCACGGTTAGATTCAGGGGCGAGCTCTGGAAACGCCATATATTTT

j_gene: TRBJ2-5
abundance: many
len: 14
d_gene: NA
v_gene: TRBV6-6
CDR3aa: CASSYGSEQETQYF
CDR3nt: TGTGCCAGCAGTTACGGCAGCGAACAAGAGACCCAGTACTTC

j_gene: TRBJ2-3
abundance: NA
len: 16
d_gene: NA
v_gene: TRBV6-2/TRBV6-3
CDR3aa: CASSYSRGSYTDTQYF
CDR3nt: TGTGCCAGCAGTTACTCGAGAGGCAGTTACACAGATACGCAGTATTTT

j_gene: TRBJ1-1
abundance: few
len: 15
d_gene: NA
v_gene: TRBV9
CDR3aa: CASSAVPGQNTEAFF
CDR3nt: TGTGCCAGCAGCGCGGTACCGGGACAGAACACTGAAGCTTTCTTT

j_gene: TRBJ1-2
abundance: NA
len: 12
d_gene: NA
v_gene: TRBV28
CDR3aa: CATHLSSYGYTF
CDR3nt: TGTGCCACCCATCTAAGCAGCTATGGCTACACCTTC